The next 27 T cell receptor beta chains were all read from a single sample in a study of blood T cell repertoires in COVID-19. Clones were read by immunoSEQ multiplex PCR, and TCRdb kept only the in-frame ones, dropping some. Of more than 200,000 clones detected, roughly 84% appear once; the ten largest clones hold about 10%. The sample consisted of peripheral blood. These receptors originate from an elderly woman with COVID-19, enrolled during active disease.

CDR3 amino acids: CASSSRDTQYF. CDR3 sequence (DNA): TGTGCCAGCTCATCCCGAGATACGCAGTATTTT. The chain links TRBV18 to TRBJ2-3; D is undetermined. V lost 5 bases, J lost 5 bases, and 5 bases lay in between. CDR1 and CDR2 (germline): KGHSH, LQKENI. The CDR3 runs to 11 residues.

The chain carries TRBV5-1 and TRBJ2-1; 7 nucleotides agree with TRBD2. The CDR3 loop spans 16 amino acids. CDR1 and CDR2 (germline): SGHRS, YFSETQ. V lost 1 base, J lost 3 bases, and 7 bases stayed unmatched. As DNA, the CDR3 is TGCGCCAGCAGCTTGCCCTCGGCTAGCGGCTACAATGAGCAGTTCTTC. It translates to CASSLPSASGYNEQFF.

This CDR3 is CASSYSRFQETQYF. The CDR3 DNA reads as TGTGCCAGCAGTTACTCCAGATTCCAAGAGACCCAGTACTTC. The genes are TRBV6-5 and TRBJ2-5; unclear D gene. The CDR3 extends over 14 amino acids. Between the trimmed V and J ends, which lost 0 bases and 1 base, there was a span of 6 bases. Germline V gene data show CDR1 as MNHEY and CDR2 as SVGAGI.

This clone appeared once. CDR3 nucleotides: TGCGCCAGCGGAGGCCCTAGGGACAGGGATTCTAACTATGGCTACACCTTC. Encoded protein: CASGGPRDRDSNYGYTF. The V and J genes are TRBV10-1 and TRBJ1-2, with 9 bases that match TRBD1. V shed 8 bases and J 0 bases; nucleotides not matched to a gene: 13. The CDR3 totals 17 residues. The germline gives CDR1 WNHNN, CDR2 SYGVQD (reference sequence).

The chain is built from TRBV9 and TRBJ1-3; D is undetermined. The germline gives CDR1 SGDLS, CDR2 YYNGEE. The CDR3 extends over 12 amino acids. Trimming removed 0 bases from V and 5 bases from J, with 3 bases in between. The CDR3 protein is CASSVDRNTIYF. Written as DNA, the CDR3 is TGTGCCAGCAGCGTAGATAGAAACACCATATATTTT.

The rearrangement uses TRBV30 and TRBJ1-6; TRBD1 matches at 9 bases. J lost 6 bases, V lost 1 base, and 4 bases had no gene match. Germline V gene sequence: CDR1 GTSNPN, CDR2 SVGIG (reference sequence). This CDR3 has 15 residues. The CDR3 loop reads CAWSGRTGVNSPLHF. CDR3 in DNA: TGTGCCTGGAGTGGACGGACAGGGGTTAATTCACCCCTCCACTTT.

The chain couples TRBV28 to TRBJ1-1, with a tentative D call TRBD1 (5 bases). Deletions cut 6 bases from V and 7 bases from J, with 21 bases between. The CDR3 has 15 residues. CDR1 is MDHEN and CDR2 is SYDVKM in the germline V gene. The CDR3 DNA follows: TGTGCCAGCAGACTGGGGCGGGGAGTTAGCGTTGAAGCTTTCTTT. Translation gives CASRLGRGVSVEAFF. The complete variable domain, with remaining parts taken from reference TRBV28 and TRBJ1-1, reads DVKVTQSSRYLVKRTGEKVFLECVQDMDHENMFWYRQDPGLGLRLIYFSYDVKMKEKGDIPEGYSVSREKKERFSLILESASTNQTSMYLCASRLGRGVSVEAFFGQGTRLTVV.

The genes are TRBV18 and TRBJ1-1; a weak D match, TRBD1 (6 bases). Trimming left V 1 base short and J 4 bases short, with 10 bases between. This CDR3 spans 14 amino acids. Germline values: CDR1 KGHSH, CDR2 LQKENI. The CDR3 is CASSPQGGGTEAFF. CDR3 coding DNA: TGTGCCAGCTCACCACAAGGGGGGGGCACTGAAGCTTTCTTT.

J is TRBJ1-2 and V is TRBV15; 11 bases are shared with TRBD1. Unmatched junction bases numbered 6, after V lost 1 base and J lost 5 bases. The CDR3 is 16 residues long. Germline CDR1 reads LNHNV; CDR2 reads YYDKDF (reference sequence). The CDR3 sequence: CATSRGRTGGIYGYTF. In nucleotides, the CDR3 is TGTGCCACCAGCAGAGGCCGGACAGGGGGCATTTATGGCTACACCTTC.

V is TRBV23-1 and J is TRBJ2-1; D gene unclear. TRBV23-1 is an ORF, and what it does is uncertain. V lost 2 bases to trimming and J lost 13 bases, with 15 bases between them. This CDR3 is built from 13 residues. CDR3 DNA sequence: TGCGCCAGCAGTCAACGAGAACAGCAAATCCAGTTCTTC. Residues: CASSQREQQIQFF.

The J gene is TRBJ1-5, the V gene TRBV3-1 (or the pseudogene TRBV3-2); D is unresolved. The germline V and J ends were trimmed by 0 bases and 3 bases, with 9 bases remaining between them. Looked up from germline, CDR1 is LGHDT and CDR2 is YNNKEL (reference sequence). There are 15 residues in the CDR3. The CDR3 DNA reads TGTGCCAGCAGCCAAGATGAAGGAGCCAATCAGCCCCAGCATTTT. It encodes CASSQDEGANQPQHF.

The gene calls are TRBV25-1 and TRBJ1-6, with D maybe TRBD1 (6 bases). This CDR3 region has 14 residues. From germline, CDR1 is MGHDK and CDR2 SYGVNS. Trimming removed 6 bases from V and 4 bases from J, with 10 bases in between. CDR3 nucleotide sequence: TGTGCCAGCAGAACCCAGGGGTATAATTCACCCCTCCACTTT. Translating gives CASRTQGYNSPLHF.

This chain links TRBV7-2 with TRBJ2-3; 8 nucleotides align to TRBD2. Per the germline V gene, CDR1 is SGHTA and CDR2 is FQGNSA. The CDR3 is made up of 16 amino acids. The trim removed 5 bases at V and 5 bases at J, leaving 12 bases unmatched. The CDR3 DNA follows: TGTGCCAGCAGCGTGACTCCGGGACTAGTGGGAGATACGCAGTATTTT. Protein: CASSVTPGLVGDTQYF. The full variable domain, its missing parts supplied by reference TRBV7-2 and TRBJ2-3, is GAGVSQSPSNKVTEKGKDVELRCDPISGHTALYWYRQSLGQGLEFLIYFQGNSAPDKSGLPSDRFSAERTGGSVSTLTIQRTQQEDSAVYLCASSVTPGLVGDTQYFGPGTRLTVL.

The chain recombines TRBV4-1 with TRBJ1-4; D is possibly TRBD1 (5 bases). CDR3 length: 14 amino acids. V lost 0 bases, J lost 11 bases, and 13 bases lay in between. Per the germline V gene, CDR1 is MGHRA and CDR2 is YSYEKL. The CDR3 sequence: CASSQEGEGVKLFF. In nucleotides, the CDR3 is TGCGCCAGCAGCCAAGAAGGTGAAGGGGTTAAACTGTTTTTT.

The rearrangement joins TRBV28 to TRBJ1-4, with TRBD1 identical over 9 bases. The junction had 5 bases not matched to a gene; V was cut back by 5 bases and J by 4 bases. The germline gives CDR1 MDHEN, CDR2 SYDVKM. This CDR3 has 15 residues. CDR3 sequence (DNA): TGTGCCAGCAGTGGGGGACAGGGTTTTAATGAAAAACTGTTTTTT. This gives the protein CASSGGQGFNEKLFF. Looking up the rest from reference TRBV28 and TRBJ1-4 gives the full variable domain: DVKVTQSSRYLVKRTGEKVFLECVQDMDHENMFWYRQDPGLGLRLIYFSYDVKMKEKGDIPEGYSVSREKKERFSLILESASTNQTSMYLCASSGGQGFNEKLFFGSGTQLSVL.

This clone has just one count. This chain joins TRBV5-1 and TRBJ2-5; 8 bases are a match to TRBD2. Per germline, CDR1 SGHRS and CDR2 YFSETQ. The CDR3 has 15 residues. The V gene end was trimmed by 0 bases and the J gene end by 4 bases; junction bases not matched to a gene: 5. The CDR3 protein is CASSLDGGAGETQYF. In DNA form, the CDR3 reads TGCGCCAGCAGCTTGGACGGGGGGGCTGGAGAGACCCAGTACTTC.

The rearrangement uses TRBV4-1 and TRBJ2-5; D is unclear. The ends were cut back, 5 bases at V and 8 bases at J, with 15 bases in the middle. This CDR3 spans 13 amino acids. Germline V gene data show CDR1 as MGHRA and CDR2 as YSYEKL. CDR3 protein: CASSFGRVETQYF. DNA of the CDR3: TGCGCCAGCAGCTTTGGCCGGGTGGAAACCCAGTACTTC.

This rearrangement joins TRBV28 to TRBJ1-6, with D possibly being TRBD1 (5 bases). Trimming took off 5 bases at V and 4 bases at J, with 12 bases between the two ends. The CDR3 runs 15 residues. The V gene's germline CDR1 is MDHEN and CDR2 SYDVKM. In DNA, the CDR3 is TGTGCCAGCAGTCCGCCGGGGACTTATAATTCACCCCTCCACTTT. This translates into CASSPPGTYNSPLHF.

The CDR3: CASSDRGTGYEQYV. Here the CDR3 DNA reads TGTGCCAGCAGTGACAGGGGTACCGGGTACGAGCAGTACGTC. The chain recombines TRBV6-1 with TRBJ2-7; D is perhaps TRBD1 (6 bases). This CDR3 has 14 residues. V was cut by 3 bases and J by 4 bases, with 13 bases left in between. From germline, CDR1 is MNHNS and CDR2 SASEGT.

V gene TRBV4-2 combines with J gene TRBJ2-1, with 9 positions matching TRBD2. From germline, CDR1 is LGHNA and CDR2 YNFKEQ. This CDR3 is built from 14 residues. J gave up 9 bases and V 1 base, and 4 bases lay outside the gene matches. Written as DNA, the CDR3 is TGTGCCAGCAGCCAAGCTGGGACTAGCAGTGAGCAGTTCTTC. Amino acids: CASSQAGTSSEQFF.

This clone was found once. Written as DNA, the CDR3 is TGTGCCAGCAGCGCCCGGGGACAGGGGAACACTGAAGCTTTCTTT. As protein: CASSARGQGNTEAFF. The gene calls are TRBV9 and TRBJ1-1; 9 nucleotides match TRBD1. Germline values: CDR1 SGDLS, CDR2 YYNGEE. V trimming: 3 bases; J trimming: 1 base; junction bases outside the gene matches: 4. The CDR3 spans 15 residues.

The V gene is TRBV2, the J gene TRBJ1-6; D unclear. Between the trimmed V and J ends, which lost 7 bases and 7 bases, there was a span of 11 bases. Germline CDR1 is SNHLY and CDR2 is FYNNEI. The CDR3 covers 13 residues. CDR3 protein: CASMQILNSPLHF. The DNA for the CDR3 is TGTGCCAGCATGCAAATACTGAATTCACCCCTCCACTTT.

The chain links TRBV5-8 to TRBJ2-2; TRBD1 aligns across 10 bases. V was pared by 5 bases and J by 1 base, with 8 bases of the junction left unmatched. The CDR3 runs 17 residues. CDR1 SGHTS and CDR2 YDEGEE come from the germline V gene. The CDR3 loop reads CASRKTGGLMNTGELFF. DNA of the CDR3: TGTGCCAGCAGGAAGACAGGGGGCTTGATGAACACCGGGGAGCTGTTTTTT.

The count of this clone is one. CDR3: CASSYPGGNTEAFF. In DNA, the CDR3 is TGTGCCAGCAGTTACCCAGGGGGGAACACTGAAGCTTTCTTT. The chain recombines TRBV6-5 with TRBJ1-1, with 7 bases matching TRBD1. Germline loops: CDR1 MNHEY, CDR2 SVGAGI. There are 14 residues in the CDR3. The V gene end was trimmed by 2 bases and the J gene end by 1 base; junction bases not matched to a gene: 1.

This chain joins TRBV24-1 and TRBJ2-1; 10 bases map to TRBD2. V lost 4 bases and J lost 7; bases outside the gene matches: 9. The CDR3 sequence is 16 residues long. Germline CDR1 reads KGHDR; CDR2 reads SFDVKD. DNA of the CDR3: TGTGCCACCAGTGACAGACTAGCGGGCCTAGGGAATGAGCAGTTCTTC. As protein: CATSDRLAGLGNEQFF.

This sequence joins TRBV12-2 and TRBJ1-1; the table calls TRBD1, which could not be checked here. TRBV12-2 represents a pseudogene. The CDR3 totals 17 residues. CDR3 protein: CASRFSTGDLWNTEAFF. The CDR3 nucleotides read TGTGCAAGTCGCTTCTCAACAGGGGACCTCTGGAACACTGAAGCTTTCTTT.

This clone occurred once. The CDR3 bases are TGTGCCAGCAGCGCGAGGACTAGCGGGAATATGGATACGCAGTATTTT. The encoded protein is CASSARTSGNMDTQYF. V is TRBV7-2 and J is TRBJ2-3; 12 nucleotides agree with TRBD2. The V and J ends lost 5 bases and 6 bases, in that order; junction bases with no gene match: 9. Germline CDR1 and CDR2: SGHTA and FQGNSA. This CDR3 is built from 16 residues.